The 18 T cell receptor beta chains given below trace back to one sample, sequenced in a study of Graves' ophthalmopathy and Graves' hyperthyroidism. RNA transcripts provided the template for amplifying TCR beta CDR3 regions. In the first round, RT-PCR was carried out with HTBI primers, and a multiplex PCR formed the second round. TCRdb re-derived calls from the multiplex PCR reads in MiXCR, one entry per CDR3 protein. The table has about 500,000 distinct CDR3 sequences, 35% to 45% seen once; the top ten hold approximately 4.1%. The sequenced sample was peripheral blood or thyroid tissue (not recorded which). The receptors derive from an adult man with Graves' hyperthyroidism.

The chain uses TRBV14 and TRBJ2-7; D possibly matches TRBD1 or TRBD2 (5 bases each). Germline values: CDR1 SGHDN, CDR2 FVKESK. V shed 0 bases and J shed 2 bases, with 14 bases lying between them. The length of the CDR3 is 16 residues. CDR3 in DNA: TGTGCCAGCAGCCAAGAAGTTCTCGGGGCAACCTACGAGCAGTACTTC. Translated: CASSQEVLGATYEQYF.

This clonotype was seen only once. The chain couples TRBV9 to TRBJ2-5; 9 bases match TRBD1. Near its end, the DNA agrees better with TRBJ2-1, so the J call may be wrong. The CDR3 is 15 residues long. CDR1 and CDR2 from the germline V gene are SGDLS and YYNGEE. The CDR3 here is CASSHSSGTGFEQFF. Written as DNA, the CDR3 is TGTGCCAGCAGCCACAGTTCCGGGACAGGGTTTGAGCAGTTCTTC.

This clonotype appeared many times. CDR3 coding DNA: TGCGCCAGCAGCTCGGGACAGGGGGTTGGGGAGCAGTACTTC. It encodes CASSSGQGVGEQYF. This chain joins TRBV5-1 and TRBJ2-7; 11 bases match TRBD1. Germline-derived CDR1 and CDR2 are SGHRS and YFSETQ. The junction had 6 bases not matched to a gene; V was cut back by 3 bases and J by 7 bases. This CDR3 comprises 14 residues.

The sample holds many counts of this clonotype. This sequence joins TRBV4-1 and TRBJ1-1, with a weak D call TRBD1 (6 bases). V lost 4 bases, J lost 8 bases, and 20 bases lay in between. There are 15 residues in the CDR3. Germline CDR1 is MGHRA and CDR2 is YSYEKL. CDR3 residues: CASSRSSRSDREAFF. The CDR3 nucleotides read TGCGCCAGCAGCCGCTCCTCCCGCTCCGACAGGGAAGCTTTCTTT.

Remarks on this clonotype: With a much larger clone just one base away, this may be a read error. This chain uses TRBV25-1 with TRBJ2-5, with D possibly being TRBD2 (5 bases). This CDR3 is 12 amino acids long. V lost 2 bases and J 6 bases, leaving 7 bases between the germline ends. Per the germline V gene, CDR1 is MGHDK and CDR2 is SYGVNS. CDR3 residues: CASSERGKTQYF. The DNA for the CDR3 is TGTGCCAGCAGTGAAAGAGGGAAGACCCAGTACTTC.

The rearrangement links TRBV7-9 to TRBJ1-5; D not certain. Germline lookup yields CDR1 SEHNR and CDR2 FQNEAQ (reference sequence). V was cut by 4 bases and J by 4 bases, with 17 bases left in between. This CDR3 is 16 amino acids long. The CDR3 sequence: CASSWAWEIPNQPQHF. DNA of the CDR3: TGTGCCAGCAGCTGGGCTTGGGAAATACCTAATCAGCCCCAGCATTTT.

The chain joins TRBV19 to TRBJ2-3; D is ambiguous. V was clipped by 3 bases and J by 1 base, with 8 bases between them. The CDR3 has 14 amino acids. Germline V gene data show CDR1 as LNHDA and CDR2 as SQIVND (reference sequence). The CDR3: CASSIRLRTDTQYF. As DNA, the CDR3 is TGTGCCAGTAGTATCCGGCTTCGCACAGATACGCAGTATTTT.

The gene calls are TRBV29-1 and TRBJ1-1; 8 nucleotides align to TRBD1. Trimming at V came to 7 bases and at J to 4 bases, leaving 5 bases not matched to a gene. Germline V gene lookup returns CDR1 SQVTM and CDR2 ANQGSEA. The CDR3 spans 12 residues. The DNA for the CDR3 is TGCAGCGCACGGACAGGGAGCACTGAAGCTTTCTTT. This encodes CSARTGSTEAFF.

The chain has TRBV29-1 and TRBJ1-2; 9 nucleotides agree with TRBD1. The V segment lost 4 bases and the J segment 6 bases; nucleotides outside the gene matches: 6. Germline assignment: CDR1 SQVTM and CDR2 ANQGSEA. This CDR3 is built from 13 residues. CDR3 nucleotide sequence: TGCAGCGTTGTAGAACAGGGGGCCGATGGCTACACCTTC. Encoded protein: CSVVEQGADGYTF.

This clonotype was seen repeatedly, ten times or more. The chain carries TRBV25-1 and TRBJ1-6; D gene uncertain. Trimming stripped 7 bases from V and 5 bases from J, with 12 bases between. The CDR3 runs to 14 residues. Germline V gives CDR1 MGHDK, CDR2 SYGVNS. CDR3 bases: TGTGCCAGCACTTGGGGTAGTGATAATTCACCCCTCCACTTT. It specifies CASTWGSDNSPLHF.

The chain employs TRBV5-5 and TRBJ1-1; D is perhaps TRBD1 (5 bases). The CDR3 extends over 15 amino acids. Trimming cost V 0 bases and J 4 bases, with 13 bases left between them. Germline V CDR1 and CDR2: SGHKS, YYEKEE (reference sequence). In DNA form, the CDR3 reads TGTGCCAGCAGCTTGGATCCGAGCGGGGGCACTGAAGCTTTCTTT. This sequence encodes CASSLDPSGGTEAFF.

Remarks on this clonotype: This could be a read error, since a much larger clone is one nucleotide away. CDR3 in amino acids: CASKGASGPQETQYF. CDR3 DNA sequence: TGTGCCAGCAAGGGGGCTAGCGGTCCCCAAGAGACCCAGTACTTC. The chain carries TRBV12-3 or TRBV12-4 and TRBJ2-5; D is perhaps TRBD1 or TRBD2 (7 bases each). V was cut by 7 bases and J by 1 base, with 16 bases left in between. CDR3 size: 15 residues.

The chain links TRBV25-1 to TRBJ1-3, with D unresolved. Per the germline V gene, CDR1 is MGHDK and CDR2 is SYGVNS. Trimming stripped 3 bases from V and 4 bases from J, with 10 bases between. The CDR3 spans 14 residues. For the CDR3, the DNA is TGTGCCAGCAGTGAGCTAGCGGGAGGAAACACCATATATTTT. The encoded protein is CASSELAGGNTIYF.

The CDR3 is CSVHREWGGYTF. CDR3 sequence (DNA): TGCAGCGTTCACAGGGAGTGGGGTGGCTACACCTTC. The chain uses TRBV29-1 and TRBJ1-2; weak D call: TRBD1 (6 bases). V was trimmed by 5 bases and J by 7 bases, leaving 14 bases between them. The CDR3 consists of 12 residues. CDR1 is SQVTM and CDR2 is ANQGSEA in the germline V gene.

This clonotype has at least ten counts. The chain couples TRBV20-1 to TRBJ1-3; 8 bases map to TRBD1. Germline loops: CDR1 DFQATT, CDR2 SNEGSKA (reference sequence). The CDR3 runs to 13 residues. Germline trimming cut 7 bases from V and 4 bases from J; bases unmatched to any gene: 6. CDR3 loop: CSVRQGMGNTIYF. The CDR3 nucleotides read TGCAGTGTCCGACAGGGGATGGGAAACACCATATATTTT.

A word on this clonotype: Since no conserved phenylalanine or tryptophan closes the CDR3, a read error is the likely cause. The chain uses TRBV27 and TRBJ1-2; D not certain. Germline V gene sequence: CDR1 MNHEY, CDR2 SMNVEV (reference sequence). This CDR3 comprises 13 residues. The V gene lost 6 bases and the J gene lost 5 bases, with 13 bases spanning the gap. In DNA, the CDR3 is TGTGCCAGCAGGCGGGAATCGGCTTATGGCTACACCCTC. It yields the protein CASRRESAYGYTL.

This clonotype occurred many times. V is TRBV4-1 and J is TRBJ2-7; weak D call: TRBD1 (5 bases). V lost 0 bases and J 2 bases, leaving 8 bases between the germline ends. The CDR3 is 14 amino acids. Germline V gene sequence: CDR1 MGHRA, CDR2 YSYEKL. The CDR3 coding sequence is TGCGCCAGCAGCCAAGAGGCAGGGCCCTACGAGCAGTACTTC. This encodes CASSQEAGPYEQYF.

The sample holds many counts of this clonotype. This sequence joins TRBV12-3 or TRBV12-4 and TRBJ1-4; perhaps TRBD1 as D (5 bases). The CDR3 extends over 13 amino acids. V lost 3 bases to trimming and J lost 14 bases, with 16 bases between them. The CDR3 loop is CASSLSGAQSLFF. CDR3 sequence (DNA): TGTGCCAGCAGTTTGTCCGGGGCCCAGAGCCTGTTTTTT.